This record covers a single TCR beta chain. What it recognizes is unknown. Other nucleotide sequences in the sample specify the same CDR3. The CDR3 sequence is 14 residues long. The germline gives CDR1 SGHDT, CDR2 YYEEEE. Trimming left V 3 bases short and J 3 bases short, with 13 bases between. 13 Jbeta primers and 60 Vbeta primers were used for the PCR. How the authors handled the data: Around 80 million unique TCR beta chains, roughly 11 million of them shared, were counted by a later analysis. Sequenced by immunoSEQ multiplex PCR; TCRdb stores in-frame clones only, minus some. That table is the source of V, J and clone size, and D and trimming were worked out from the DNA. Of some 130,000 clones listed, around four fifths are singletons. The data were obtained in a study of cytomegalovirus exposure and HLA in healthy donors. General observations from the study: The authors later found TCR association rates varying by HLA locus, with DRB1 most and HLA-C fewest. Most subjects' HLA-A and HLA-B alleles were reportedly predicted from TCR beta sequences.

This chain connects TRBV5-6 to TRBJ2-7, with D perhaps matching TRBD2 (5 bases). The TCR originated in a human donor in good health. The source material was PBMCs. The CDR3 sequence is CASSSGSRGYEQYF. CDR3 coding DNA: TGTGCCAGCAGCTCCGGGTCACGGGGCTACGAGCAGTACTTC. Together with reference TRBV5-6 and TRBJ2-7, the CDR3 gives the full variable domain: DAGVTQSPTHLIKTRGQQVTLRCSPKSGHDTVSWYQQALGQGPQFIFQYYEEEERQRGNFPDRFSGHQFPNYSSELNVNALLLGDSALYLCASSSGSRGYEQYFGPGTRLTVT.